This is a list of T cell receptor beta chains from one sample in a study of Tregs in tolerant kidney transplant recipients. Only in-frame clones appear in the TCRdb table, and some are missing; sequencing was by immunoSEQ multiplex PCR. The profile shows some 55,000 clones, around 85% of them singletons. Source: Tregs from blood, taken before the transplant. The receptors here all came from a human donor who received a combined kidney and bone marrow transplant. Both conserved end residues are part of each CDR3. The D gene is left open where the match is weak. A clone size is listed for some rows: how often the clone was seen (once, few, many), or a class if it is expanded.

D: NA; length: 14; J: TRBJ1-6; size: NA; V: TRBV7-6; CDR3: CASSLVQGYSPLHF; DNA: TGTGCCAGCAGCTTAGTTCAGGGTTATTCACCCCTCCACTTT
D: NA; length: 15; J: TRBJ1-1; size: NA; V: TRBV19; CDR3: CASIPTGKMHTEAFF; DNA: TGTGCCAGTATTCCCACAGGGAAAATGCACACTGAAGCTTTCTTT
D: NA; length: 14; J: TRBJ2-1; size: NA; V: TRBV14; CDR3: CASSQAGVDNEQFF; DNA: TGTGCCAGCAGCCAAGCCGGGGTTGACAATGAGCAGTTCTTC
D: NA; length: 12; J: TRBJ2-3; size: NA; V: TRBV4-1; CDR3: CASSPNTDTQYF; DNA: TGCGCCAGCAGCCCCAACACAGATACGCAGTATTTT
D: NA; length: 12; J: TRBJ1-5; size: NA; V: TRBV18; CDR3: CASSPGFQPQHF; DNA: TGTGCCAGCTCACCAGGGTTTCAGCCCCAGCATTTT
D: TRBD2; length: 16; J: TRBJ2-2; size: once; V: TRBV6-6; CDR3: CASSRTSGSHTGELFF; DNA: TGTGCCAGCAGCCGGACTAGCGGGAGTCACACCGGGGAGCTGTTTTTT
D: NA; length: 13; J: TRBJ1-5; size: NA; V: TRBV6-1; CDR3: CASSFDSGQPQHF; DNA: TGTGCCAGCAGTTTCGACTCGGGGCAGCCCCAGCATTTT
D: TRBD1; length: 16; J: TRBJ1-5; size: NA; V: TRBV7-9; CDR3: CASSPARGQGNQPQHF; DNA: TGTGCCAGCAGCCCCGCGAGGGGGCAGGGCAATCAGCCCCAGCATTTT
D: TRBD1; length: 18; J: TRBJ2-6; size: once; V: TRBV29-1; CDR3: CSVETGGFLRSGANVLTF; DNA: TGCAGCGTTGAGACAGGGGGATTTCTTAGGTCTGGGGCCAACGTCCTGACTTTC
D: TRBD1; length: 14; J: TRBJ2-5; size: NA; V: TRBV28; CDR3: CASSFGTGGVEQYF; DNA: TGTGCCAGCAGTTTTGGGACAGGGGGCGTAGAGCAGTACTTC
D: NA; length: 18; J: TRBJ1-1; size: few; V: TRBV19; CDR3: CASSKDGAGIIGNTEAFF; DNA: TGTGCCAGTAGTAAAGATGGGGCAGGGATAATTGGGAACACTGAAGCTTTCTTT
D: NA; length: 19; J: TRBJ2-1; size: NA; V: TRBV5-8; CDR3: CASSPPPGPRPSSYNEQFF; DNA: TGTGCCAGCAGCCCTCCCCCTGGACCCCGGCCCAGCTCCTACAATGAGCAGTTCTTC
D: NA; length: 18; J: TRBJ2-2; size: NA; V: TRBV5-1; CDR3: CASTPKVRGSGSTGELFF; DNA: TGCGCCAGCACCCCCAAAGTAAGGGGGTCGGGTTCAACCGGGGAGCTGTTTTTT
D: NA; length: 14; J: TRBJ2-7; size: once; V: TRBV7-9; CDR3: CASSLAGDGGEQYF; DNA: TGTGCCAGCAGCTTGGCAGGGGACGGCGGCGAGCAGTACTTC
D: NA; length: 17; J: TRBJ1-4; size: NA; V: TRBV5-8; CDR3: CASSPPGGAPNDEKLFF; DNA: TGTGCCAGCAGCCCTCCGGGGGGGGCGCCTAACGATGAAAAACTGTTTTTT
D: NA; length: 14; J: TRBJ2-5; size: NA; V: TRBV2; CDR3: CASSPGRIQETQYF; DNA: TGTGCCAGCAGTCCGGGACGGATCCAAGAGACCCAGTACTTC
D: NA; length: 13; J: TRBJ1-1; size: NA; V: TRBV30; CDR3: CAWSVTGRAEAFF; DNA: TGTGCCTGGAGTGTAACGGGTAGGGCTGAAGCTTTCTTT
D: TRBD2; length: 16; J: TRBJ2-3; size: NA; V: TRBV7-9; CDR3: CASSPGLAGYTDTQYF; DNA: TGTGCCAGCAGCCCGGGACTAGCGGGCTACACAGATACGCAGTATTTT
D: NA; length: 14; J: TRBJ1-1; size: NA; V: TRBV5-6; CDR3: CASSVSGIPWGAFF; DNA: TGTGCCAGCAGCGTATCAGGGATCCCCTGGGGAGCTTTCTTT
D: TRBD2; length: 15; J: TRBJ2-1; size: NA; V: TRBV7-2; CDR3: CASSFYSGSTNEQFF; DNA: TGTGCCAGCAGCTTTTATAGCGGGAGCACCAATGAGCAGTTCTTC
D: NA; length: 16; J: TRBJ2-2; size: NA; V: TRBV2; CDR3: CASSADRTTVTGELFF; DNA: TGTGCCAGCAGCGCCGACAGGACTACTGTAACCGGGGAGCTGTTTTTT
D: NA; length: 13; J: TRBJ2-7; size: NA; V: TRBV19; CDR3: CASRSTGSNEQYF; DNA: TGTGCCAGTAGATCTACCGGGAGCAACGAGCAGTACTTC
D: NA; length: 13; J: TRBJ1-4; size: NA; V: TRBV11-2; CDR3: CASSSGLNEKLFF; DNA: TGTGCCAGCAGCTCAGGACTCAATGAAAAACTGTTTTTT
D: NA; length: 14; J: TRBJ1-2; size: NA; V: TRBV7-2; CDR3: CASSFDGGNYGYTF; DNA: TGTGCCAGCAGCTTCGATGGGGGGAACTATGGCTACACCTTC
D: NA; length: 14; J: TRBJ2-1; size: few; V: TRBV27; CDR3: CASSHERGYNEQFF; DNA: TGTGCCAGCAGTCACGAACGGGGGTACAATGAGCAGTTCTTC
D: TRBD1; length: 14; J: TRBJ1-1; size: NA; V: TRBV28; CDR3: CASSLSGTGWEAFF; DNA: TGTGCCAGCAGTTTATCAGGGACAGGGTGGGAGGCTTTCTTT
D: TRBD1; length: 14; J: TRBJ1-5; size: once; V: TRBV2; CDR3: CASSGTGGNQPQHF; DNA: TGTGCCAGCAGTGGGACAGGGGGGAATCAGCCCCAGCATTTT
D: NA; length: 16; J: TRBJ1-4; size: NA; V: TRBV9; CDR3: CASSVASDPTNEKLFF; DNA: TGTGCCAGCAGCGTAGCCTCAGACCCAACTAATGAAAAACTGTTTTTT
D: NA; length: 15; J: TRBJ1-1; size: NA; V: TRBV29-1; CDR3: CSVEDQAGSRTEAFF; DNA: TGCAGCGTTGAAGATCAGGCAGGGAGTCGCACTGAAGCTTTCTTT
D: NA; length: 12; J: TRBJ2-3; size: NA; V: TRBV7-6; CDR3: CASNLGTDTQYF; DNA: TGTGCCAGCAACCTTGGCACAGATACGCAGTATTTT
D: NA; length: 12; J: TRBJ2-5; size: NA; V: TRBV18; CDR3: CASSPRQETQYF; DNA: TGTGCCAGCTCACCACGACAAGAGACCCAGTACTTC
D: NA; length: 14; J: TRBJ1-2; size: NA; V: TRBV30; CDR3: CAWSVRGGNYGYTF; DNA: TGTGCCTGGAGTGTACGGGGCGGTAACTATGGCTACACCTTC
D: NA; length: 13; J: TRBJ2-5; size: once; V: TRBV5-1; CDR3: CASSLGGLETQYF; DNA: TGCGCCAGCAGCTTGGGGGGATTGGAGACCCAGTACTTC
D: NA; length: 13; J: TRBJ1-1; size: NA; V: TRBV7-6; CDR3: CASSLTENTEAFF; DNA: TGTGCCAGCAGTCTCACAGAGAACACTGAAGCTTTCTTT
D: TRBD1; length: 16; J: TRBJ2-3; size: NA; V: TRBV10-1; CDR3: CASSGVGQGGADTQYF; DNA: TGCGCCAGCAGCGGAGTGGGACAGGGAGGGGCAGATACGCAGTATTTT
D: NA; length: 16; J: TRBJ2-3; size: NA; V: TRBV14; CDR3: CASSQGRGTWTDTQYF; DNA: TGTGCCAGCAGCCAAGGGCGGGGAACGTGGACAGATACGCAGTATTTT
D: NA; length: 16; J: TRBJ2-1; size: NA; V: TRBV5-1; CDR3: CASSLAGIYPYNEQFF; DNA: TGCGCCAGCAGCTTGGCCGGAATTTACCCCTACAATGAGCAGTTCTTC
D: NA; length: 11; J: TRBJ1-1; size: NA; V: TRBV6-6; CDR3: CASRWGLVAFF; DNA: TGTGCCAGCAGGTGGGGTTTGGTAGCTTTCTTT
D: NA; length: 13; J: TRBJ2-7; size: once; V: TRBV12-5; CDR3: CASGLDRVYEQYF; DNA: TGTGCTAGTGGTTTGGACAGGGTCTACGAGCAGTACTTC
D: NA; length: 15; J: TRBJ1-3; size: NA; V: TRBV6-5; CDR3: CASSPTGTSGNTIYF; DNA: TGTGCCAGCAGTCCTACTGGGACATCTGGAAACACCATATATTTT
D: TRBD2; length: 15; J: TRBJ2-2; size: NA; V: TRBV5-4; CDR3: CASSLTSGVTGELFF; DNA: TGTGCCAGCAGCTTGACTAGCGGGGTAACCGGGGAGCTGTTTTTT
D: NA; length: 14; J: TRBJ2-7; size: NA; V: TRBV7-9; CDR3: CASSLLAGSYEQYF; DNA: TGTGCCAGCAGCTTGCTAGCAGGCTCCTACGAGCAGTACTTC
D: TRBD1; length: 14; J: TRBJ1-5; size: few; V: TRBV6-5; CDR3: CASSYGTGDQPQHF; DNA: TGTGCCAGCAGTTACGGGACAGGGGATCAGCCCCAGCATTTT
D: NA; length: 15; J: TRBJ2-1; size: NA; V: TRBV7-2; CDR3: CASSLAGPSYNEQFF; DNA: TGTGCCAGCAGCTTAGCGGGCCCCTCCTACAATGAGCAGTTCTTC
D: NA; length: 15; J: TRBJ2-1; size: NA; V: TRBV14; CDR3: CASSQLGGISNEQFF; DNA: TGTGCCAGCAGCCAGTTAGGGGGGATTTCGAATGAGCAGTTCTTC
D: TRBD1; length: 14; J: TRBJ2-7; size: NA; V: TRBV6-1; CDR3: CASKAGTGYYEQYF; DNA: TGTGCCAGCAAGGCAGGGACAGGTTACTACGAGCAGTACTTC
D: NA; length: 12; J: TRBJ2-3; size: NA; V: TRBV9; CDR3: CASSVGLNTQYF; DNA: TGTGCCAGCAGCGTAGGGTTGAATACGCAGTATTTT
D: NA; length: 15; J: TRBJ2-1; size: NA; V: TRBV7-9; CDR3: CASSLAGVAYNEQFF; DNA: TGTGCCAGCAGCTTAGCCGGGGTAGCCTACAATGAGCAGTTCTTC
D: NA; length: 11; J: TRBJ1-1; size: NA; V: TRBV18; CDR3: CASGRNTEAFF; DNA: TGTGCCAGCGGCCGGAACACTGAAGCTTTCTTT
D: NA; length: 12; J: TRBJ2-5; size: NA; V: TRBV5-6; CDR3: CASSPGFETQYF; DNA: TGTGCCAGCAGCCCGGGGTTCGAGACCCAGTACTTC
D: NA; length: 11; J: TRBJ1-2; size: once; V: TRBV30; CDR3: CAWSIGTGYTF; DNA: TGTGCCTGGAGTATAGGTACCGGCTACACCTTC